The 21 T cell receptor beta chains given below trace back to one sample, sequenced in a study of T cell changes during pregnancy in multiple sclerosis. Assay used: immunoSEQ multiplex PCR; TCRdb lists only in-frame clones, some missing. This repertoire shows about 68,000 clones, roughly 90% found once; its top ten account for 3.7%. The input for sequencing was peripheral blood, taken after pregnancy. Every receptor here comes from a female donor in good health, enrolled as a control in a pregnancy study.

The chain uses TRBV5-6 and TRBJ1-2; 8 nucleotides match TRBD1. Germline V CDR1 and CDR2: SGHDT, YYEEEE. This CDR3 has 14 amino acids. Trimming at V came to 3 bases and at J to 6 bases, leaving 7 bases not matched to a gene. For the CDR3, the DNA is TGTGCCAGCAGCTCCACGACAGGGGACAATGGCTACACCTTC. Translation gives CASSSTTGDNGYTF.

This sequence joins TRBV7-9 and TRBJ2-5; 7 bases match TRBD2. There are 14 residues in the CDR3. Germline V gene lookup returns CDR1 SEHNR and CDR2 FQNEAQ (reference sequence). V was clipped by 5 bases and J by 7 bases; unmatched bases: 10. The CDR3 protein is CASSPGRGVGTQYF. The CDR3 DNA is TGTGCCAGCAGCCCTGGACGGGGGGTCGGGACCCAGTACTTC.

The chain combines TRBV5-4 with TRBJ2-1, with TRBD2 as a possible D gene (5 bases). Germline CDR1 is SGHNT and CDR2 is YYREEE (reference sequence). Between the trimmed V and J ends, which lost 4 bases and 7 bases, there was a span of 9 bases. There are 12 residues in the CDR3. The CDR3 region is CASSHRGNEQFF. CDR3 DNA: TGTGCCAGCAGCCACCGAGGGAATGAGCAGTTCTTC.

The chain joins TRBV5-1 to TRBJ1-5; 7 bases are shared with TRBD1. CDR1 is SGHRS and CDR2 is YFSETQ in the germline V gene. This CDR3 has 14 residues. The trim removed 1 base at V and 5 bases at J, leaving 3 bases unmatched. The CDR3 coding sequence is TGCGCCAGCAGCTTGACAGGGGAGCATCAGCCCCAGCATTTT. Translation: CASSLTGEHQPQHF.

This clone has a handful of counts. The CDR3 region has the DNA TGCGCCAGCAGCCAAACGATGTCAAGTGACAGGGGAGATCAGCCCCAGCATTTT. The encoded protein is CASSQTMSSDRGDQPQHF. This chain links TRBV4-1 with TRBJ1-5; 8 bases agree with TRBD1. Trimming at V came to 2 bases and at J to 5 bases, leaving 14 bases not matched to a gene. In germline, CDR1 is MGHRA, CDR2 YSYEKL. CDR3 length: 18 amino acids.

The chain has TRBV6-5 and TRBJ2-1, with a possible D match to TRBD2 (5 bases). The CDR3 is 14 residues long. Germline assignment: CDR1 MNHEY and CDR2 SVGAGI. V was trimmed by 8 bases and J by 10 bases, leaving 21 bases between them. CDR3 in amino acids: CASGDSLKSGEQFF. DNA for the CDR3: TGTGCCAGCGGAGACTCCCTAAAGAGCGGCGAGCAGTTCTTC.

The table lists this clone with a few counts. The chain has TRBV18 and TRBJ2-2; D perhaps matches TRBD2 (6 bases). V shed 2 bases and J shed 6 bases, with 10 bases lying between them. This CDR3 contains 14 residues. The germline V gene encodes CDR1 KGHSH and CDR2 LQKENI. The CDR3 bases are TGTGCCAGCTCACCAACTAGCCGCGCCGGGGAGCTGTTTTTT. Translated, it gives CASSPTSRAGELFF.

The CDR3 region is CASSRSVGTEAFF. The CDR3 coding sequence is TGTGCCAGCAGCCGCTCGGTTGGCACTGAAGCTTTCTTT. The V call is TRBV7-9, the J call TRBJ1-1; D not resolved. This CDR3 contains 13 residues. Germline lookup yields CDR1 SEHNR and CDR2 FQNEAQ (reference sequence). The V end was cut by 5 bases, the J end by 4 bases, with 11 bases between.

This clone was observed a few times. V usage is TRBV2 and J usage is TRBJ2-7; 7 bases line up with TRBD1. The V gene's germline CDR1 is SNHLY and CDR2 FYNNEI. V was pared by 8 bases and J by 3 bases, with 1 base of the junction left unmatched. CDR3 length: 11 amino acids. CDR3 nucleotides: TGTGCCAGCGGACAGGACTACGAGCAGTACTTC. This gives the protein CASGQDYEQYF.

The chain's CDR3 is CASSQGQGSEAFF. The DNA for the CDR3 is TGTGCCAGCAGCCAGGGACAGGGCTCTGAAGCTTTCTTT. J is TRBJ1-1 and V is TRBV11-2, with TRBD1 matching 9 bases. The CDR3 is 13 residues long. V was pared by 5 bases and J by 6 bases, with 4 bases of the junction left unmatched. Germline CDR1 SGHAT, CDR2 FQNNGV.

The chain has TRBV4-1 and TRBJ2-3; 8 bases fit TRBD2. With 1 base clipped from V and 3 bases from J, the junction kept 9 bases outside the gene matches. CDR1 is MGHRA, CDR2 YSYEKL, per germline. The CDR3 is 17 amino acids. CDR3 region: CASSQVVSREVTDTQYF. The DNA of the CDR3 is TGCGCCAGCAGCCAAGTTGTGTCGCGGGAGGTAACAGATACGCAGTATTTT.

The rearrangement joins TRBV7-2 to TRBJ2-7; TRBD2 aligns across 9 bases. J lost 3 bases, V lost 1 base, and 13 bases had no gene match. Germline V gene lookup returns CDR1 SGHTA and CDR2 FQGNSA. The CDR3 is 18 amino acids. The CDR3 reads CASSLGLAGRLPFYEQYF. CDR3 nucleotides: TGTGCCAGCAGCTTAGGCCTAGCGGGACGCCTACCCTTCTACGAGCAGTACTTC. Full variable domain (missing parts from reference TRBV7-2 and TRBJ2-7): GAGVSQSPSNKVTEKGKDVELRCDPISGHTALYWYRQSLGQGLEFLIYFQGNSAPDKSGLPSDRFSAERTGGSVSTLTIQRTQQEDSAVYLCASSLGLAGRLPFYEQYFGPGTRLTVT.

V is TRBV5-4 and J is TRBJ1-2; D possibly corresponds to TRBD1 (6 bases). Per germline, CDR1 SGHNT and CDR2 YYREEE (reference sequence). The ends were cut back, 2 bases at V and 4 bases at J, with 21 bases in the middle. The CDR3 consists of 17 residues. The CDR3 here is CASSLPLGGALGYGYTF. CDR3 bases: TGTGCCAGCAGCTTACCCCTTGGGGGGGCTCTCGGCTATGGCTACACCTTC.

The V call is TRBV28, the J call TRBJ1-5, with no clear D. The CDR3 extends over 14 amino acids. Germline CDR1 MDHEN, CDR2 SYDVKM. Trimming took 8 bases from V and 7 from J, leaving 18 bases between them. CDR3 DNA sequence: TGTGCCAGCTGCCCGGCGGGAGGCGGACAGCCCCAGCATTTT. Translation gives CASCPAGGGQPQHF. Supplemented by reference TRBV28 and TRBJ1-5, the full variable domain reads DVKVTQSSRYLVKRTGEKVFLECVQDMDHENMFWYRQDPGLGLRLIYFSYDVKMKEKGDIPEGYSVSREKKERFSLILESASTNQTSMYLCASCPAGGGQPQHFGDGTRLSIL.

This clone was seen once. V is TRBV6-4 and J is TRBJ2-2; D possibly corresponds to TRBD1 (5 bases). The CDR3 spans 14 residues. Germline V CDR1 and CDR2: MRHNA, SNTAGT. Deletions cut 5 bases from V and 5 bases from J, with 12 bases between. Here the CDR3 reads CASSNRPGTGELFF. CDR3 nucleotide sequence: TGTGCCAGCAGTAATCGACCAGGGACCGGGGAGCTGTTTTTT.

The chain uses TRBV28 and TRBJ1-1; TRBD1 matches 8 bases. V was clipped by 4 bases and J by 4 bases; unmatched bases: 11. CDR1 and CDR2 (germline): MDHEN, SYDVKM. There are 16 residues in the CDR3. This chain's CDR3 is CASSSYLQGAGTEAFF. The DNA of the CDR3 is TGTGCCAGCAGTTCCTACTTGCAGGGGGCGGGCACTGAAGCTTTCTTT. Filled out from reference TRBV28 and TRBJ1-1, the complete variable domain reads DVKVTQSSRYLVKRTGEKVFLECVQDMDHENMFWYRQDPGLGLRLIYFSYDVKMKEKGDIPEGYSVSREKKERFSLILESASTNQTSMYLCASSSYLQGAGTEAFFGQGTRLTVV.

The CDR3 loop reads CATSRGGGERTEAFF. CDR3 coding DNA: TGTGCCACCAGCAGAGGAGGGGGAGAAAGGACTGAAGCTTTCTTT. V usage is TRBV15 and J usage is TRBJ1-1; possibly TRBD1 for D (6 bases). The germline V gene encodes CDR1 LNHNV and CDR2 YYDKDF (reference sequence). The CDR3 has 15 residues. V gave up 1 base and J gave up 5 bases, with 14 bases separating them.

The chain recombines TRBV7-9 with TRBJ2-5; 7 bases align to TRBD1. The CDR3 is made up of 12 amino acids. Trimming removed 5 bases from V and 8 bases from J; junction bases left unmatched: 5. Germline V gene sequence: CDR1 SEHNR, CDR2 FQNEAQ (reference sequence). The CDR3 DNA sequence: TGTGCCAGCAGCCCTAGGGGGCGTACCCAGTACTTC. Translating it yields CASSPRGRTQYF.

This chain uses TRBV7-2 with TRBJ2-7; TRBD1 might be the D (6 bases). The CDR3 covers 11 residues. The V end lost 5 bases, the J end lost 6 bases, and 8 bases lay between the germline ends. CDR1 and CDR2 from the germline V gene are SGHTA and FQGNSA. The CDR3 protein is CASSQGREQYF. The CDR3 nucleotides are TGTGCCAGCAGCCAGGGGCGCGAGCAGTACTTC.

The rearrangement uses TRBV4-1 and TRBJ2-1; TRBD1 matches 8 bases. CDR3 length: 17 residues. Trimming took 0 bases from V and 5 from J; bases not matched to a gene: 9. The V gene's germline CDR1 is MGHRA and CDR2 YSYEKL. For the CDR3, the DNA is TGCGCCAGCAGCCAAGAAAATCCGGGACAGGTTAACAATGAGCAGTTCTTC. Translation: CASSQENPGQVNNEQFF.

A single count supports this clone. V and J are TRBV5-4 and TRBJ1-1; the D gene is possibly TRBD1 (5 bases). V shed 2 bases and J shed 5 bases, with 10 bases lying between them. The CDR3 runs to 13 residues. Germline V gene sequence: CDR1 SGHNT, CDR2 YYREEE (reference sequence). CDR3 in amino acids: CASSLRGGTEAFF. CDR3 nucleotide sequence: TGTGCCAGCAGCTTACGGGGGGGAACTGAAGCTTTCTTT.